The 18 T cell receptor beta chains below all came from one sample that was sequenced in a study of blood T cell repertoires in COVID-19. Clones were sequenced by immunoSEQ multiplex PCR, and TCRdb holds only the in-frame ones, with some missing. Of around 290,000 clones listed, roughly 91% are singletons. Sequencing input: peripheral blood. These receptors all come from a man between 35 and 55 years old with acute or convalescent COVID-19.

This chain links TRBV5-1 with TRBJ1-6; TRBD1 matches 11 bases. Germline values: CDR1 SGHRS, CDR2 YFSETQ. The CDR3 totals 15 residues. V lost 2 bases, J lost 10 bases, and 5 bases stayed unmatched. The CDR3 reads CASSFSGTGGSPLHF. CDR3 nucleotides: TGCGCCAGCAGCTTTTCAGGGACAGGGGGGTCACCCCTCCACTTT.

The chain links TRBV30 to TRBJ2-7; 7 bases align to TRBD1. The CDR3 length is 13 residues. Germline CDR1 is GTSNPN and CDR2 is SVGIG (reference sequence). The V gene end was trimmed by 2 bases and the J gene end by 2 bases; junction bases not matched to a gene: 3. The CDR3 DNA reads as TGTGCCTGGAGTCGGGACAGTCCCTACGAGCAGTACTTC. It codes for CAWSRDSPYEQYF.

The rearrangement uses TRBV2 and TRBJ2-7; D gene ambiguous. CDR3 length: 13 amino acids. Trimming took off 4 bases at V and 2 bases at J, with 9 bases between the two ends. The germline CDR1 and CDR2 sequences are SNHLY and FYNNEI. CDR3 region: CASSVGNPYEQYF. The CDR3 DNA follows: TGTGCCAGCAGTGTGGGCAACCCCTACGAGCAGTACTTC.

This chain links TRBV5-1 with TRBJ2-7; possibly TRBD2 for D (5 bases). CDR1 SGHRS and CDR2 YFSETQ come from the germline V gene. This CDR3 contains 15 residues. The V gene lost 3 bases and the J gene lost 2 bases, with 15 bases spanning the gap. The CDR3 loop is CASSSVDSITYEQYF. CDR3 coding DNA: TGCGCCAGCAGCTCCGTGGACTCGATTACCTACGAGCAGTACTTC.

Written as DNA, the CDR3 is TGTGCCAGCAGCGCCAGAGGACTAGCGGATTCAGATACGCAGTATTTT. Translated: CASSARGLADSDTQYF. The chain joins TRBV9 to TRBJ2-3; 10 positions match TRBD2. V was clipped by 3 bases and J by 4 bases; unmatched bases: 8. The CDR3 totals 16 residues. Germline V gene data show CDR1 as SGDLS and CDR2 as YYNGEE.

The genes are TRBV7-9 and TRBJ1-1, with a tentative D call TRBD1 (5 bases). Germline values: CDR1 SEHNR, CDR2 FQNEAQ (reference sequence). This CDR3 comprises 16 residues. Trimming removed 0 bases from V and 0 bases from J, with 11 bases in between. DNA of the CDR3: TGTGCCAGCAGCTTAGCGATAGGGGACTTGAACACTGAAGCTTTCTTT. This codes for CASSLAIGDLNTEAFF.

This chain connects TRBV19 to TRBJ2-7; the D is unclear. Germline assignment: CDR1 LNHDA and CDR2 SQIVND (reference sequence). V lost 6 bases to trimming and J lost 0 bases, with 12 bases between them. The CDR3 has 14 amino acids. The CDR3 region has the DNA TGTGCCAGTAGGACTCAACATAGCTCCTACGAGCAGTACTTC. Its protein is CASRTQHSSYEQYF.

V is TRBV28 and J is TRBJ1-3, with D uncertain. The CDR3 is made up of 15 amino acids. V lost 7 bases, J lost 0 bases, and 13 bases lay in between. Germline CDR1 and CDR2: MDHEN and SYDVKM. CDR3 DNA: TGTGCCAGCACTCGGACTTTCTCCTCTGGAAACACCATATATTTT. Amino acids: CASTRTFSSGNTIYF.

V is TRBV15 and J is TRBJ2-2; TRBD2 is a possible D gene (6 bases). Per germline, CDR1 LNHNV and CDR2 YYDKDF (reference sequence). The CDR3 loop spans 15 amino acids. V was shortened by 4 bases and J by 3 bases, with 12 bases between the two germline ends. The CDR3 sequence is CATSKMAGHTGELFF. In nucleotides, the CDR3 is TGTGCCACCAGCAAGATGGCGGGGCACACCGGGGAGCTGTTTTTT.

The genes are TRBV5-1 and TRBJ1-1; 8 bases fit TRBD1. The germline gives CDR1 SGHRS, CDR2 YFSETQ. There are 14 residues in the CDR3. J lost 5 bases, V lost 0 bases, and 3 bases had no gene match. This chain's CDR3 is CASSLGTGRTEAFF. Here the CDR3 DNA reads TGCGCCAGCAGCTTGGGGACAGGGAGGACTGAAGCTTTCTTT.

This clone was counted a few times. The CDR3 nucleotides read TGCGCCAGCAGCTTCGGGACAGTAACTGACTACACTGAAGCTTTCTTT. This codes for CASSFGTVTDYTEAFF. V and J are TRBV5-1 and TRBJ1-1; TRBD1 aligns across 7 bases. The CDR3 runs to 16 residues. CDR1 is SGHRS and CDR2 is YFSETQ in the germline V gene. With 2 bases clipped from V and 3 bases from J, the junction kept 10 bases outside the gene matches.

The chain recombines TRBV28 with TRBJ2-1, with TRBD2 as a possible D gene (6 bases). Germline V gene lookup returns CDR1 MDHEN and CDR2 SYDVKM. The CDR3 has 13 amino acids. V gave up 7 bases and J gave up 6 bases, with 13 bases separating them. DNA for the CDR3: TGTGCCAGCACTGGAGGGCTTGGCAATGAGCAGTTCTTC. Translation gives CASTGGLGNEQFF.

The J gene is TRBJ2-1, the V gene TRBV7-3; tentatively, D is TRBD1 (6 bases). V lost 4 bases and J 9 bases, leaving 13 bases between the germline ends. This CDR3 has 13 amino acids. Germline V lookup: CDR1 SGHTA, CDR2 FQGTGA. CDR3 region: CASSSQGLTEQFF. The CDR3 coding sequence is TGTGCCAGCAGCTCACAGGGCCTGACTGAGCAGTTCTTC.

V and J are TRBV6-1 and TRBJ2-1; 15 positions match TRBD2. The CDR3 is 16 residues long. V shed 2 bases, J shed 8 bases, and the junction held 4 bases outside the gene matches. Germline loops: CDR1 MNHNS, CDR2 SASEGT. This CDR3 reads CASSEPGLAGGDEQFF. CDR3 DNA: TGTGCCAGCAGTGAACCGGGACTAGCGGGGGGCGATGAGCAGTTCTTC.

The chain employs TRBV5-1 and TRBJ1-4; 8 positions match TRBD1. The CDR3 loop spans 15 amino acids. CDR1 and CDR2 from the germline V gene are SGHRS and YFSETQ. V shed 4 bases, J shed 4 bases, and the junction held 6 bases outside the gene matches. The DNA of the CDR3 is TGCGCCAGCAGCATTGCCGGACAGGGTAATGAAAAACTGTTTTTT. It translates to CASSIAGQGNEKLFF.

The chain uses TRBV11-1 and TRBJ1-1; D not certain. CDR1 is SGHAT and CDR2 is FQDESV in the germline V gene (reference sequence). This CDR3 comprises 14 residues. V shed 6 bases and J shed 5 bases, with 16 bases lying between them. In nucleotides, the CDR3 is TGTGCCAGCAGTACCGACACTGGTTGGACTGAAGCTTTCTTT. Translation: CASSTDTGWTEAFF.

V is TRBV24-1 and J is TRBJ2-2, with 7 nucleotides matching TRBD2. CDR1 KGHDR and CDR2 SFDVKD come from the germline V gene. The ends lost 5 bases at V and 4 bases at J; junction bases unmatched: 6. The CDR3 sequence is 15 residues long. The CDR3 bases are TGTGCCACCAGTGGTGCGGGGGAGGCCACCGGGGAGCTGTTTTTT. It encodes CATSGAGEATGELFF.

The chain has TRBV12-5 and TRBJ1-5; tentative D call: TRBD1 (6 bases). Trimming left V 8 bases short and J 1 base short, with 15 bases between. The CDR3 has 15 amino acids. Germline CDR1 and CDR2: LGHNT and FRNRAP. The CDR3 region is CASQAGAASNQPQHF. The CDR3, as DNA: TGTGCTAGTCAAGCAGGGGCGGCGAGCAATCAGCCCCAGCATTTT.